Listed below are T cell receptor beta chains from one sample, sequenced in a study of tumor and adjacent non-tumor tissue in lung cancer. TCRdb reanalysed the multiplex PCR reads using MiXCR and keeps one entry per CDR3 protein. Of 90,000 to 100,000 distinct CDR3 sequences in the sample, 75% to 90% were seen once. Material: distant non-tumor lung tissue. These receptors were collected from a man aged 55 to 70 with small cell lung cancer. Both conserved end residues are part of each CDR3. Each record gives: D gene, J gene, V gene, clone size, CDR3 protein, CDR3 DNA. The D gene is left open where the match is weak. The listing skips clone size in some rows; elsewhere it reads once, few, many or a size class.

>TRBD1|TRBJ2-2|TRBV25-1|once
CASALSRDRDTGELFF
TGTGCCAGCGCCCTCTCCCGGGACAGAGACACCGGGGAGCTGTTTTTT
>TRBD1|TRBJ1-2|TRBV12-3/TRBV12-4|NA
CASSSRGQGTEGYTF
TGTGCCAGTAGTTCAAGGGGACAGGGGACAGAGGGCTACACCTTC
>NA|TRBJ2-2|TRBV20-1|NA
CSARNLAVVTDTGELFF
TGCAGTGCTAGAAATTTAGCGGTAGTCACAGACACCGGGGAGCTGTTTTTT
>TRBD2|TRBJ2-2|TRBV7-2|NA
CASSLGLAGVISGELFF
TGTGCAAGCAGCTTGGGACTAGCGGGAGTGATAAGCGGGGAGCTGTTTTTT
>NA|TRBJ2-7|TRBV6-2/TRBV6-3|NA
CASGINGSYEQYF
TGTGCCAGCGGTATCAACGGCTCCTACGAGCAGTACTTC
>TRBD2|TRBJ2-3|TRBV12-3/TRBV12-4|NA
CASSLRLAGVCTDAQYF
TGTGCCAGCAGTTTAAGGCTAGCGGGAGTATGCACAGATGCGCAGTATTTT
>TRBD2|TRBJ2-1|TRBV6-5|NA
CARSYSIWGLAHNKQFF
TGTGCCAGAAGTTACTCGATCTGGGGACTAGCGCACAATAAGCAGTTCTTC
>NA|TRBJ1-2|TRBV10-3|NA
CAISETHRRLGYTF
TGTGCCATCAGTGAAACGCACAGGAGGCTGGGCTACACCTTC
>NA|TRBJ2-1|TRBV11-2|NA
CASSVEAGLVDQFF
TGTGCCAGCAGCGTAGAAGCAGGGTTGGTTGATCAGTTCTTC
>NA|TRBJ2-3|TRBV5-6|NA
CASSPGIGADTHYF
TGTGCCAGCAGCCCGGGGATAGGGGCAGATACGCATTATTTT
>TRBD2|TRBJ2-5|TRBV4-2|few
CASSQASRSNFGGETQYF
TGTGCCAGCAGCCAAGCCAGCAGGAGTAACTTTGGGGGGGAGACCCAGTATTTC
>TRBD1|TRBJ1-2|TRBV5-4|many
CASRPDRGDYGYTF
TGTGCCAGCAGGCCTGACAGGGGGGACTATGGCTACACCTTC
>NA|TRBJ2-5|TRBV10-2|NA
CASSGVDQGTQYF
TGCGCCAGCAGCGGGGTGGATCAAGGGACCCAGTACTTC
>NA|TRBJ1-2|TRBV24-1|many
CATSDGRTFYGYTF
TGTGCCACCTCAGATGGACGGACCTTCTATGGCTACACCTTC
>NA|TRBJ2-1|TRBV6-5|once
CATSKATGIDFNEQFF
TGTGCCACCTCTAAGGCGACCGGGATCGACTTCAATGAGCAGTTCTTC
>TRBD2|TRBJ2-1|TRBV28|NA
CDTRTSGEGEQFF
TGTGACACCAGGACTAGCGGCGAGGGGGAGCAGTTCTTC
>TRBD1|TRBJ2-2|TRBV6-5|NA
CPSSYSYRDRRNTGELFF
TGTCCCAGCAGTTACTCTTACCGGGACAGAAGAAACACAGGGGAGCTGTTTTTT
>NA|TRBJ2-7|TRBV5-4|NA
CASSLSSSKQYF
TGTGCCAGCAGCTTGTCTTCTAGCAAGCAGTACTTC
>TRBD1|TRBJ1-5|TRBV29-1|NA
CNVGGTGNQPQHF
TGCAATGTTGGAGGGACAGGGAACCAGCCCCAGCATTTT
>NA|TRBJ2-5|TRBV29-1|NA
CSPEKGGLRETQYF
TGCAGCCCTGAAAAGGGGGGTCTTCGGGAGACCCAGTACTTC
>TRBD2|TRBJ2-3|TRBV4-2|few
CASSQDGLAGSDTQYF
TGTGCCAGCAGCCAGGACGGACTAGCGGGATCAGATACGCAGTATTTT
>NA|TRBJ1-6|TRBV13|NA
CASSQNDGRPYNSPPHF
TGTGCCAGCAGCCAAAACGACGGAAGGCCCTATAATTCACCCCCCCACTTT
>NA|TRBJ2-3|TRBV29-1|NA
CSVDRRTGTSDTQYF
TGCAGCGTTGATCGGAGGACCGGGACATCAGATACGCAGTATTTT
>NA|TRBJ2-3|TRBV6-1|NA
CASSHRQLVISTDTQYF
TGTGCCAGCAGTCATCGACAGTTAGTGATTAGCACAGATACACAGTATTTT
>NA|TRBJ2-3|TRBV4-1|once
CASSQDGTILNTDTQYF
TGCGCCAGCAGCCAAGATGGGACAATCCTTAACACAGATACCCAGTATTTT
>TRBD1|TRBJ1-1|TRBV11-2|NA
CASSSTGGLGRNTEAFF
TGTGCCAGTAGCTCAACAGGGGGCCTGGGTAGGAACACTGAAGCTTTCTTT
>NA|TRBJ2-3|TRBV20-1|many
CSAETRESTDTQYF
TGCAGTGCCGAGACGAGAGAGAGCACAGATACGCAGTATTTT
>TRBD2|TRBJ2-3|TRBV5-1|NA
CASSEGLARVTADTQYF
TGCGCCAGCAGCGAGGGACTAGCGAGAGTCACCGCAGATACGCAGTATTTT
>NA|TRBJ2-1|TRBV12-3/TRBV12-4|medium-sized
CASSTSTPYNEQFF
NA
>TRBD1|TRBJ2-5|TRBV12-3/TRBV12-4|NA
CASSDGQEATEIQNF
TGTGCCAGCAGTGACGGACAGGAGGCGACAGAGATCCAGAACTTC
>TRBD1|TRBJ2-2|TRBV6-5|NA
CASSSGQVAGELFF
TGTGCCAGCAGTTCGGGACAGGTGGCCGGGGAGCTGTTTTTT
>NA|TRBJ2-1|TRBV11-2|few
CASNLVTAQSSYNEQFF
TGTGCCAGCAACTTAGTGACAGCCCAAAGCTCCTATAATGAGCAGTTCTTC
>NA|TRBJ2-1|TRBV11-2|NA
CATSIVARSVEQFF
TGTGCCACCAGCATCGTGGCGAGGTCGGTTGAGCAGTTCTTC
>TRBD1|TRBJ2-3|TRBV6-5|NA
CASSPGGAPDTQYF
TGTGCCAGCAGTCCAGGGGGAGCGCCAGATACGCAGTATTTT
>NA|TRBJ1-2|TRBV10-2|medium-sized
CASSDSRGIGYTF
TGCGCCAGCAGTGACTCAAGGGGGATTGGCTACACCTTC
>TRBD1|TRBJ2-1|TRBV28|NA
CASSPDRGRLISNEQFF
TGTGCCAGCAGCCCGGACAGGGGGCGCTTAATATCCAATGAACAGTTCTTC